Listed below are T cell receptor beta chains from one sample, sequenced in a study of blood T cell repertoires in COVID-19. Sequenced by immunoSEQ multiplex PCR; TCRdb stores in-frame clones only, minus some. The repertoire includes about 170,000 clones, 84% of them detected once, and around 7.6% sits in the top ten. Sequenced: peripheral blood. The receptors here all came from a man aged 35-49 years who had recovered from COVID-19. Each CDR3 is given with its conserved first and last residue. Fields, in order: clone size, D gene, J gene, V gene, CDR3 protein, CDR3 DNA. The D gene is left open where the match is weak. Where a row states a size, it is once, few, many or the class of an expanded clone; other rows omit it.

clone_size: NA; d_call: NA; j_call: TRBJ2-7; v_call: TRBV7-2; cdr3_aa: CASSLAGGVDSYEQYF; cdr3_nt: TGTGCCAGCAGCTTAGCTGGCGGGGTTGACTCCTACGAGCAGTACTTC
clone_size: NA; d_call: TRBD2; j_call: TRBJ2-3; v_call: TRBV9; cdr3_aa: CASSVGRGSTDTQYF; cdr3_nt: TGTGCCAGCAGCGTCGGGAGGGGGAGCACAGATACGCAGTATTTT
clone_size: NA; d_call: NA; j_call: TRBJ1-5; v_call: TRBV2; cdr3_aa: CASSLDSNQPQHF; cdr3_nt: TGTGCCAGCAGTTTAGACAGTAATCAGCCCCAGCATTTT
clone_size: NA; d_call: NA; j_call: TRBJ1-2; v_call: TRBV6-2/TRBV6-3; cdr3_aa: CASSTGHRNLNYGYTF; cdr3_nt: TGTGCCAGCAGTACGGGACATCGCAATCTCAACTATGGCTACACCTTC
clone_size: NA; d_call: TRBD1; j_call: TRBJ2-1; v_call: TRBV15; cdr3_aa: CATSSSRGQVYNEQFF; cdr3_nt: TGTGCCACCAGCAGCAGTAGGGGACAGGTGTACAATGAGCAGTTCTTC
clone_size: NA; d_call: TRBD1; j_call: TRBJ2-2; v_call: TRBV3-1/TRBV3-2; cdr3_aa: CASSHGQGGGELFF; cdr3_nt: TGTGCCAGCAGCCATGGACAGGGTGGGGGGGAGCTGTTTTTT
clone_size: NA; d_call: NA; j_call: TRBJ1-6; v_call: TRBV4-2; cdr3_aa: CASSQGRGGGGSPLHF; cdr3_nt: TGTGCCAGCAGCCAAGGAAGGGGAGGCGGTGGTTCACCCCTCCACTTT
clone_size: NA; d_call: NA; j_call: TRBJ2-4; v_call: TRBV4-3; cdr3_aa: CASSQEAGVKNIQYF; cdr3_nt: TGCGCCAGCAGCCAAGAGGCAGGGGTCAAAAACATTCAGTACTTC
clone_size: NA; d_call: TRBD2; j_call: TRBJ2-6; v_call: TRBV4-3; cdr3_aa: CASSQEWTSGGISGANVLTF; cdr3_nt: TGCGCCAGCAGCCAAGAATGGACTAGCGGGGGGATCTCTGGGGCCAACGTCCTGACTTTC
clone_size: NA; d_call: NA; j_call: TRBJ2-5; v_call: TRBV30; cdr3_aa: CAWSEKVRAGQETQYF; cdr3_nt: TGTGCCTGGAGTGAGAAGGTAAGAGCGGGTCAAGAGACCCAGTACTTC
clone_size: NA; d_call: TRBD1; j_call: TRBJ1-2; v_call: TRBV9; cdr3_aa: CASSVGTGPGYTF; cdr3_nt: TGTGCCAGCAGCGTAGGGACAGGGCCCGGCTACACCTTC
clone_size: few; d_call: NA; j_call: TRBJ1-2; v_call: TRBV9; cdr3_aa: CASSAGDWNGQGYTF; cdr3_nt: TGTGCCAGCAGCGCGGGGGACTGGAACGGCCAGGGCTACACCTTC
clone_size: NA; d_call: TRBD1; j_call: TRBJ2-1; v_call: TRBV7-9; cdr3_aa: CASSQPGQGDKNEQFF; cdr3_nt: TGTGCCAGCAGCCAACCGGGACAGGGGGATAAGAATGAGCAGTTCTTC
clone_size: NA; d_call: TRBD2; j_call: TRBJ2-7; v_call: TRBV6-2/TRBV6-3; cdr3_aa: CASSSYRAGAYEQYF; cdr3_nt: TGTGCCAGCAGTTCGTACCGAGCGGGAGCCTACGAGCAGTACTTC
clone_size: NA; d_call: TRBD1; j_call: TRBJ2-7; v_call: TRBV29-1; cdr3_aa: CSVLDRGQYEQYF; cdr3_nt: TGCAGCGTATTGGACAGGGGGCAGTACGAGCAGTACTTC
clone_size: NA; d_call: NA; j_call: TRBJ2-5; v_call: TRBV5-4; cdr3_aa: CASRAMGPAQETQYF; cdr3_nt: TGTGCCAGCAGAGCTATGGGCCCAGCTCAAGAGACCCAGTACTTC
clone_size: NA; d_call: NA; j_call: TRBJ2-7; v_call: TRBV15; cdr3_aa: CATSRDFWRGEEGGSYEQYF; cdr3_nt: TGTGCCACCAGCAGAGACTTCTGGAGGGGAGAGGAAGGAGGTTCCTACGAGCAGTACTTC
clone_size: NA; d_call: TRBD2; j_call: TRBJ2-7; v_call: TRBV2; cdr3_aa: CASTSTSGSSNEQYF; cdr3_nt: TGTGCCAGCACTTCGACTAGCGGGAGTTCCAACGAGCAGTACTTC
clone_size: once; d_call: TRBD2; j_call: TRBJ2-6; v_call: TRBV7-2; cdr3_aa: CASSLTAGERTGANVLTF; cdr3_nt: TGTGCCAGCAGCTTAACGGCGGGAGAAAGGACTGGGGCCAACGTCCTGACTTTC
clone_size: NA; d_call: NA; j_call: TRBJ1-4; v_call: TRBV30; cdr3_aa: CAWGPGGANEKLFF; cdr3_nt: TGTGCCTGGGGGCCAGGAGGGGCGAATGAAAAACTGTTTTTT
clone_size: NA; d_call: NA; j_call: TRBJ2-1; v_call: TRBV9; cdr3_aa: CASMRPGHTEQFF; cdr3_nt: TGTGCCAGCATGAGGCCCGGTCATACTGAGCAGTTCTTC
clone_size: NA; d_call: NA; j_call: TRBJ2-1; v_call: TRBV20-1; cdr3_aa: CSASPAEQFF; cdr3_nt: TGCAGTGCTAGCCCCGCGGAGCAGTTCTTC
clone_size: NA; d_call: NA; j_call: TRBJ2-3; v_call: TRBV4-1; cdr3_aa: CASSQADLPLREADTQYF; cdr3_nt: TGCGCCAGCAGCCAAGCCGACTTACCGCTAAGGGAGGCAGATACGCAGTATTTT
clone_size: NA; d_call: NA; j_call: TRBJ2-7; v_call: TRBV4-2; cdr3_aa: CASSRGEAAYEQYF; cdr3_nt: TGTGCCAGCAGCCGGGGAGAAGCCGCGTACGAGCAGTACTTC
clone_size: NA; d_call: NA; j_call: TRBJ1-2; v_call: TRBV6-5; cdr3_aa: CASGRLNSNYGYTF; cdr3_nt: TGTGCCAGCGGGCGATTGAACTCTAACTATGGCTACACCTTC
clone_size: once; d_call: TRBD2; j_call: TRBJ2-1; v_call: TRBV6-2/TRBV6-3; cdr3_aa: CASSYSPAGVYNEQFF; cdr3_nt: TGTGCCAGCAGTTATAGCCCAGCGGGAGTTTATAATGAGCAGTTCTTC
clone_size: NA; d_call: NA; j_call: TRBJ1-1; v_call: TRBV28; cdr3_aa: CASSLYLNTEAFF; cdr3_nt: TGTGCCAGCAGTTTATACTTGAACACTGAAGCTTTCTTT
clone_size: NA; d_call: TRBD1; j_call: TRBJ1-2; v_call: TRBV28; cdr3_aa: CASSLYNRGYGYTF; cdr3_nt: TGTGCCAGCAGTTTATATAACAGGGGTTATGGCTACACCTTC
clone_size: NA; d_call: NA; j_call: TRBJ1-3; v_call: TRBV4-2; cdr3_aa: CASSQDLGGGYGGNTIYF; cdr3_nt: TGTGCCAGCAGCCAAGATTTAGGGGGGGGGTATGGTGGAAACACCATATATTTT
clone_size: NA; d_call: TRBD2; j_call: TRBJ2-3; v_call: TRBV7-2; cdr3_aa: CASSLKGGGVEDTQYF; cdr3_nt: TGTGCCAGCAGCTTAAAGGGCGGGGGGGTAGAAGATACGCAGTATTTT
clone_size: NA; d_call: NA; j_call: TRBJ2-7; v_call: TRBV7-9; cdr3_aa: CATRDSSSPEQYF; cdr3_nt: TGTGCCACCCGAGACAGTTCTTCGCCCGAGCAGTACTTC
clone_size: NA; d_call: NA; j_call: TRBJ2-1; v_call: TRBV6-5; cdr3_aa: CASSLGTSYNEQFF; cdr3_nt: TGTGCCAGCAGTTTGGGCACCTCCTACAATGAGCAGTTCTTC
clone_size: NA; d_call: TRBD2; j_call: TRBJ2-1; v_call: TRBV7-9; cdr3_aa: CASSLVLGGGYNEQFF; cdr3_nt: TGTGCCAGCAGCTTAGTACTCGGCGGGGGCTACAATGAGCAGTTCTTC
clone_size: NA; d_call: TRBD1; j_call: TRBJ1-1; v_call: TRBV7-9; cdr3_aa: CASSSGQGDTEAFF; cdr3_nt: TGTGCCAGCAGCTCAGGACAGGGGGACACTGAAGCTTTCTTT
clone_size: NA; d_call: TRBD2; j_call: TRBJ2-5; v_call: TRBV5-3; cdr3_aa: CARSLEEGGSQETQYF; cdr3_nt: TGTGCCAGAAGCTTGGAGGAGGGCGGGAGTCAAGAGACCCAGTACTTC
clone_size: few; d_call: TRBD1; j_call: TRBJ1-5; v_call: TRBV27; cdr3_aa: CASSSYRGYNPSLSNQPQHF; cdr3_nt: TGTGCCAGCAGTTCCTACAGGGGATATAACCCAAGCCTGAGCAATCAGCCCCAGCATTTT